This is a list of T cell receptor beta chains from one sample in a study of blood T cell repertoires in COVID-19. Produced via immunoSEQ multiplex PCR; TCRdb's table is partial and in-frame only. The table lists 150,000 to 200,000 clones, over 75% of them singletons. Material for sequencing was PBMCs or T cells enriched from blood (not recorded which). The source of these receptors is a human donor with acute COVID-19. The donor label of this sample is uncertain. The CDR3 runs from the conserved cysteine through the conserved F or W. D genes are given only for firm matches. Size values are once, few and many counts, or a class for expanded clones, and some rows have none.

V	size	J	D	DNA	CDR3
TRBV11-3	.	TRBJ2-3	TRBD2	TGTGCCAGCAGCTCCCTCCTTCGGCGGGGGGGATCAGATACGCAGTATTTT	CASSSLLRRGGSDTQYF
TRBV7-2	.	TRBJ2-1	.	TGTGCCAGCAGCTTAGTAGGGACAACGAGCGCAAATGAGCAGTTCTTC	CASSLVGTTSANEQFF
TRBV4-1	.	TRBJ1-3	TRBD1	TGCGCCAGCAGCCCCAGAACAGGGGCGACTGGAAACACCATATATTTT	CASSPRTGATGNTIYF
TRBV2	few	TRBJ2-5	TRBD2	TGTGCCAGCAGGCCCCCCGGGCTAGCGGGGGGCACCCAGTACTTC	CASRPPGLAGGTQYF
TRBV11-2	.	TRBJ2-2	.	TGTGCCAGCAGCCCGCTTTCGGGCACCGGGGAGCTGTTTTTT	CASSPLSGTGELFF
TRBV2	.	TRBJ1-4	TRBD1	TGTGCCAGCAGGACGGGACAGGGGGCGCAAAAACTGTTTTTT	CASRTGQGAQKLFF
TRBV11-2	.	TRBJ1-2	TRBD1	TGTGCCAGCAGCCCCGGGACAGACTATGGCTACACCTTC	CASSPGTDYGYTF
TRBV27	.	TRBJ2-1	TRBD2	TGTGCCAGCAGTTTGGTGACTAGCGGGGGGGCCAATGAGCAGTTCTTC	CASSLVTSGGANEQFF
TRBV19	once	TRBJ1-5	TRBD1	TGTGCCAGTAGTATGGCCAGGGGGCGGTTCCAGCCCCAGCATTTT	CASSMARGRFQPQHF
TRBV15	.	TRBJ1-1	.	TGTGCCACCAGCAGAGCCAAAGCGAACCCTGAAGCTTTCTTT	CATSRAKANPEAFF
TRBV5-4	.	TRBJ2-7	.	TGTGCCAGCAGCTTCGACATTTACGAGCAGTACTTC	CASSFDIYEQYF
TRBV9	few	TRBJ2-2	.	TGTGCCAGCAGCGGAACGGTGGGGGGGCCAACCGGGGAGCTGTTTTTT	CASSGTVGGPTGELFF
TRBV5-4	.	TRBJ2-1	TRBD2	TGTGCCAGCAGCGCACTAGCGGGGGCGTACAATGAGCAGTTCTTC	CASSALAGAYNEQFF
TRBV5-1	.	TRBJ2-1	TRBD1	TGCGCCAGCAGCTTTCTCCCGCGGACAGGGGGCCACAATGAGCAGTTCTTC	CASSFLPRTGGHNEQFF
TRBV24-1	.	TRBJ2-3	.	TGTGCCACCAGATCAGGGGCGTCCACAGATACGCAGTATTTT	CATRSGASTDTQYF
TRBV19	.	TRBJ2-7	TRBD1	TGTGCCAGTATGGGACAGGGAGTTTCGGGCGAGCAGTACTTC	CASMGQGVSGEQYF
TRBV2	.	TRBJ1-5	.	TGTGCCAGCAGTCCCCATCCCAGGAGCAATCAGCCCCAGCATTTT	CASSPHPRSNQPQHF
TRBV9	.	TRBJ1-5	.	TGTGCCAGCAGCGTAGAGCCAGCCCGGGGTCAGCCCCAGCATTTT	CASSVEPARGQPQHF
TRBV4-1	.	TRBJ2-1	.	TGCGCCAGCAGCCAAGGGTCCTTAACACACGATGAGCAGTTCTTC	CASSQGSLTHDEQFF
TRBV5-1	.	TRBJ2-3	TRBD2	TGCGCCAGCAGCACATGGACTAGCGGCATTGATACGCAGTATTTT	CASSTWTSGIDTQYF
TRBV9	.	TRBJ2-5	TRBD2	TGTGCCAGCAGCGTAGCTGTGGGGGGGGAGACCCAGTACTTC	CASSVAVGGETQYF
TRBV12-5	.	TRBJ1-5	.	TGTGCTAGTGGTTTACGGGGGGAAAATCAGCCCCAGCATTTT	CASGLRGENQPQHF
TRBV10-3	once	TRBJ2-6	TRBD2	TGTGCCATCAGTGAAGTCCGGGGGGCTGGGGCCAACGTCCTGACTTTC	CAISEVRGAGANVLTF
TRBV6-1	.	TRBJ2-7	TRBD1	TGTGCCAGCAGTGCACCCCCCCGGGACAGGGCGAACGAGCAGTACTTC	CASSAPPRDRANEQYF
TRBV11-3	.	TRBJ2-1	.	TGTGCCAGCAGCTTAGATTCGGACAATGAGCAGTTCTTC	CASSLDSDNEQFF
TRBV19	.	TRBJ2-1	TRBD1	TGTGCCAGTAGTGGGACAGGGGGCGGTGAGCAGTTCTTC	CASSGTGGGEQFF
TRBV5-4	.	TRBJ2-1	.	TGTGCCAGCAGAGTGGTAGGGGATGAGCAGTTCTTC	CASRVVGDEQFF
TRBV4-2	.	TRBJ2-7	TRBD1	TGTGCCAGCAGCCAAGGGACAGGGGTCTCCTACGAGCAGTACTTC	CASSQGTGVSYEQYF
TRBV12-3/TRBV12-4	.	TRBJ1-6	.	TGTGCCAGCAGTATTACAGATTCACCCCTCCACTTT	CASSITDSPLHF
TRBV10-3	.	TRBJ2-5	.	TGTGCCATCAGTGAAGCCAAGGCGGGGTTTTACGAGACCCAGTACTTC	CAISEAKAGFYETQYF
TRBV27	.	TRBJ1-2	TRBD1	TGTGCCAGCCGTGGTGCCGGGACAGATAACTATGGCTACACCTTC	CASRGAGTDNYGYTF
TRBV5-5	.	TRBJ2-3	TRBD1	TGTGCCAGCAGACCAGGGGGCTTAGGTGGTACGCAGTATTTT	CASRPGGLGGTQYF
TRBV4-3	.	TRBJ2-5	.	TGCGCCAGCAGCCGGGCAGTGGGCGGGGAAGGGGAGACCCAGTACTTC	CASSRAVGGEGETQYF
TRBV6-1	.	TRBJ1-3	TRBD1	TGTGCCAGCAGTGATGCACCGGGACAGGGTCGTGGAAACACCATATATTTT	CASSDAPGQGRGNTIYF
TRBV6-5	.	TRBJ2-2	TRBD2	TGTGCCAGCCAAGCGGGGGGATCCACCGGGGAGCTGTTTTTT	CASQAGGSTGELFF
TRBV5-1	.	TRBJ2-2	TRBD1	TGCGCCAGCAGCATATCCCAGGGGGCCGGGGAGCTGTTTTTT	CASSISQGAGELFF
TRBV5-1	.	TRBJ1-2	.	TGCGCCAGCAGCTTCGACACCGCTAACTATGGCTACACCTTC	CASSFDTANYGYTF
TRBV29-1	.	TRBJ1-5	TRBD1	TGCAGCGTGCAACTGACAGGGGGCAATCAGCCCCAGCATTTT	CSVQLTGGNQPQHF
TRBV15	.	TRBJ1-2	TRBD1	TGTGCCACCAGCAGAGATCGGACAGGGGGACGCTACACCTTC	CATSRDRTGGRYTF
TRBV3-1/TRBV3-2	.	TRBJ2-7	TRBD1	TGTGCCAGCAGCCCACGAGGACAGGGGACCTACGAGCAGTACTTC	CASSPRGQGTYEQYF
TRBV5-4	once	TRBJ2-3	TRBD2	TGTGCCAGCAGCTTGGAGGGACTAGCGGGGGGGCCGCGCACAGATACGCAGTATTTT	CASSLEGLAGGPRTDTQYF
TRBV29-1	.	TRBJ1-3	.	TGCAGCGTCGTATCGGGAAACACCATATATTTT	CSVVSGNTIYF
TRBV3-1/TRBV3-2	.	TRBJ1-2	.	TGTGCCAGCAGCCAAGAAAGGGGGAGTCACTATGGCTACACCTTC	CASSQERGSHYGYTF
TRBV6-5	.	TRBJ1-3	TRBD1	TGTGCCAGCAGTTTCCAGGGGGCTGGAAACACCATATATTTT	CASSFQGAGNTIYF